The rows below give T cell receptor beta chains drawn from one sample of a study of blood T cell repertoires in COVID-19. Measured with immunoSEQ multiplex PCR; TCRdb has only the in-frame clones, and not every one. The sample holds hundreds of thousands of clones, 85% to 90% seen once. Material for sequencing was PBMCs or T cells enriched from blood (not recorded which). These receptors were obtained from a woman younger than 35 who had recovered from COVID-19. The CDR3 runs from the conserved cysteine through the conserved F or W. D genes are given only for firm matches. Size is stated for part of the rows, as once, few or many counts, or as a class when the clone is expanded.

j_gene: TRBJ2-7; abundance: -; v_gene: TRBV7-5; d_gene: -; CDR3nt: TGTGCCAGAAGCTTGGTGGGGGGTAAGTACGAGCAGTACTTC; CDR3aa: CARSLVGGKYEQYF
j_gene: TRBJ2-1; abundance: -; v_gene: TRBV9; d_gene: TRBD1; CDR3nt: TGTGCCAGCGGCCAGGGGCAGGGGGCTACTGATGAGCAGTTCTTC; CDR3aa: CASGQGQGATDEQFF
j_gene: TRBJ2-7; abundance: few; v_gene: TRBV7-9; d_gene: TRBD1; CDR3nt: TGTGCCAGCAGCTCCACCCCCGGGACAGTCAGCTCCTACGAGCAGTACTTC; CDR3aa: CASSSTPGTVSSYEQYF
j_gene: TRBJ1-2; abundance: -; v_gene: TRBV27; d_gene: TRBD1; CDR3nt: TGTGCCAGCAGTCAGGTGGGGCAGGGGGGCGGCTACACCTTC; CDR3aa: CASSQVGQGGGYTF
j_gene: TRBJ2-7; abundance: -; v_gene: TRBV9; d_gene: -; CDR3nt: TGTGCCAGCAGCGTTGGCGGAGACTCCTACGAGCAGTACTTC; CDR3aa: CASSVGGDSYEQYF
j_gene: TRBJ2-4; abundance: -; v_gene: TRBV3-1/TRBV3-2; d_gene: -; CDR3nt: TGTGCCAGCAGCCAAGATCCCAGGGCTGCCAAAAACATTCAGTACTTC; CDR3aa: CASSQDPRAAKNIQYF
j_gene: TRBJ1-5; abundance: -; v_gene: TRBV25-1; d_gene: -; CDR3nt: TGTGCCAGCATGCTATTAGGAGAGGACAATCAGCCCCAGCATTTT; CDR3aa: CASMLLGEDNQPQHF
j_gene: TRBJ1-5; abundance: -; v_gene: TRBV28; d_gene: TRBD1; CDR3nt: TGTGCCAGCAGTGACAGGGCCGGTCAGCCCCAGCATTTT; CDR3aa: CASSDRAGQPQHF
j_gene: TRBJ2-1; abundance: -; v_gene: TRBV18; d_gene: -; CDR3nt: TGTGCCAGCTCACCGATTGCTCGCGGGGAGTACACCTACAATGAGCAGTTCTTC; CDR3aa: CASSPIARGEYTYNEQFF
j_gene: TRBJ2-7; abundance: -; v_gene: TRBV4-2; d_gene: TRBD1; CDR3nt: TGTGCCAGCAGCCAAGTTACAGGGGTTGCCAGCTCCTACGAGCAGTACTTC; CDR3aa: CASSQVTGVASSYEQYF
j_gene: TRBJ1-2; abundance: -; v_gene: TRBV25-1; d_gene: -; CDR3nt: TGTGCCAGCAGTGAATTAGGAGCAGGGGAAGGCTACACCTTC; CDR3aa: CASSELGAGEGYTF
j_gene: TRBJ2-7; abundance: -; v_gene: TRBV5-1; d_gene: TRBD1; CDR3nt: TGCGCCAGCAGCACGACAGGGAGCCCCTACGAGCAGTACTTC; CDR3aa: CASSTTGSPYEQYF
j_gene: TRBJ2-1; abundance: -; v_gene: TRBV13; d_gene: TRBD2; CDR3nt: TGTGCCAGCACCCAATCGGGACTAGCGGGGGGGCCCGAGCAGTTCTTC; CDR3aa: CASTQSGLAGGPEQFF
j_gene: TRBJ1-2; abundance: -; v_gene: TRBV2; d_gene: -; CDR3nt: TGTGCCAGCATGGAGAGGGCTGGTGGCTACACCTTC; CDR3aa: CASMERAGGYTF
j_gene: TRBJ1-4; abundance: few; v_gene: TRBV28; d_gene: -; CDR3nt: TGTGCCAGCAGTCTGGGGGGAACAGTGAATGAAAAACTGTTTTTT; CDR3aa: CASSLGGTVNEKLFF
j_gene: TRBJ1-2; abundance: -; v_gene: TRBV28; d_gene: -; CDR3nt: TGTGCCAGCACCCTACCCGGGGCTAACTATGGCTACACCTTC; CDR3aa: CASTLPGANYGYTF
j_gene: TRBJ2-7; abundance: -; v_gene: TRBV4-1; d_gene: TRBD1; CDR3nt: TGCGCCAGCAGCCAAGCAGGGGGCGTTGGGGACGAGCAGTACTTC; CDR3aa: CASSQAGGVGDEQYF
j_gene: TRBJ2-3; abundance: -; v_gene: TRBV10-2; d_gene: TRBD2; CDR3nt: TGCGCCAGCAGTGCCGGGACTAGCGGGGGCTCAGGCACGCAGTATTTT; CDR3aa: CASSAGTSGGSGTQYF
j_gene: TRBJ2-2; abundance: -; v_gene: TRBV18; d_gene: TRBD1; CDR3nt: TGTGCCAGCTCACCGCGACAGGGGAATGCTGCCGGGGAGCTGTTTTTT; CDR3aa: CASSPRQGNAAGELFF
j_gene: TRBJ2-7; abundance: -; v_gene: TRBV15; d_gene: -; CDR3nt: TGTGCCACCAGCAGATCCGGGGATAGCCTAGACGAGCAGTACTTC; CDR3aa: CATSRSGDSLDEQYF
j_gene: TRBJ1-5; abundance: -; v_gene: TRBV5-6; d_gene: -; CDR3nt: TGTGCCAGCAGCTTGGGTCAGAGCAATCAGCCCCAGCATTTT; CDR3aa: CASSLGQSNQPQHF
j_gene: TRBJ2-1; abundance: -; v_gene: TRBV10-1; d_gene: -; CDR3nt: TGCGCCAGCAGTCCGGGTCGGGGCTCCTACAATGAGCAGTTCTTC; CDR3aa: CASSPGRGSYNEQFF
j_gene: TRBJ1-1; abundance: -; v_gene: TRBV12-3/TRBV12-4; d_gene: -; CDR3nt: TGTGCCAGCAGCCCTCACAGGGCTTCGGCTTTCTTT; CDR3aa: CASSPHRASAFF
j_gene: TRBJ2-5; abundance: -; v_gene: TRBV18; d_gene: TRBD1; CDR3nt: TGTGCCAGCTCACCAATGGGACAGGGGAACCAAGAGACCCAGTACTTC; CDR3aa: CASSPMGQGNQETQYF